This TCR beta chain was recovered during a study of cytomegalovirus exposure and HLA in healthy donors. Study at large: A data release that came early held 80 million or so unique TCRs from HLA-typed donors.

This clone was counted only a few times. No antigen is known for it. Overall study findings and caveats: HLA allele associations emerged for under 20,000 TCR beta sequences in a later analysis, at 0.05 false discovery rate. Being indistinguishable, some V segments were excluded, TRBV6-2 and TRBV6-3 among them. Trimming of TCR beta V- and J-genes showed a link, identified in a later analysis, to a missense DCLRE1C variant.

CDR1 SEHNR and CDR2 FQNEAQ come from the germline V gene (reference sequence). The V and J ends lost 0 bases and 4 bases respectively, with 18 bases between them. The CDR3 runs to 17 residues. Both 60 Vbeta primers and 13 Jbeta primers went into the PCR. The table came from immunoSEQ multiplex PCR; TCRdb's copy has only in-frame clones and leaves some out. The data show about 110,000 clones, about three quarters seen once. The J gene is TRBJ1-2, the V gene TRBV7-9; D is perhaps TRBD1 (6 bases). This TCR came from a woman aged 45-65 years in good health and CMV-seropositive. Sequencing used PBMCs. CDR3 sequence reads: CASSLAGQGPKFYGYTF. The CDR3 DNA reads TGTGCCAGCAGCTTAGCGGGGCAGGGGCCAAAGTTCTATGGCTACACCTTC.